The clone carrying this T cell receptor (beta chain) was observed a few times. Its cognate antigen is unknown. This entry belongs to a study of cytomegalovirus exposure and HLA in healthy donors. Study conclusions and caveats: A link between a missense DCLRE1C variant and TCR beta V- and J-gene trimming emerged from a later analysis. As was reported, the classifier diagnosed cytomegalovirus status with high specificity and sensitivity.

Looked up from germline, CDR1 is SEHNR and CDR2 is FQNEAQ (reference sequence). The CDR3 runs 13 residues. V gave up 5 bases and J gave up 11 bases, with 18 bases separating them. Researchers ran the PCR with 60 Vbeta and 13 Jbeta primers. Sequencing was performed with immunoSEQ multiplex PCR; in TCRdb, only in-frame clones are kept and a portion is missing. The table includes about 130,000 clones, about two thirds detected once. V is TRBV7-9 and J is TRBJ1-1; D is possibly TRBD1 (6 bases). Sequencing was done on a sample of PBMCs. The sequence came from a man in his fifties or sixties in good health and CMV-seropositive. The CDR3 is CASSPSTGTRAFF. The DNA for the CDR3 is TGTGCCAGCAGCCCCAGCACCGGGACACGTGCTTTCTTT. Based on the CDR3 plus reference TRBV7-9 and TRBJ1-1, the full variable domain is DTGVSQNPRHKITKRGQNVTFRCDPISEHNRLYWYRQTLGQGPEFLTYFQNEAQLEKSRLLSDRFSAERPKGSFSTLEIQRTEQGDSAMYLCASSPSTGTRAFFGQGTRLTVV.